Sequencing of this T cell receptor beta chain was carried out in a study of cytomegalovirus exposure and HLA in healthy donors (dated by TCRdb to the late 2010s). Broadly, across the study: An earlier analysis of around 600 of the donors reported 276 Gb of sequence data and 117 million unique TCR beta sequences from roughly 180 million T cells. An early release that covered fewer than 750 HLA-typed donors contained around 300 gigabases of sequencing data and 75 million to 100 million unique TCR sequences. HLA typing included class I and class II loci at four-digit resolution. About five DR-DQ haplotypes were handled as single units for association and clustering, since linkage in the cohort was strong. In an earlier analysis of 587 of the donors, high-throughput TCR beta sequencing was used to judge whether each TCR beta V gene segment behaved as functional or pseudogenic. In the later analysis, no new phenotypic data were used to find candidate immune exposures; instead, reliance was placed on TCR beta sequences and their occurrence across donors. To study patterns of TCR occurrence, a later analysis re-analyzed previously published TCR beta repertoires from around 670 donors and added high-resolution HLA genotyping. To predict cytomegalovirus infection status, the study combined high-throughput TCR immunosequencing, statistical association of individual TCRs with disease status, and machine learning. In addition to the first cohort of about 650 subjects, a separate validation cohort of 130 or so different subjects was used. The study profiled the T cell repertoires of around 700 subjects by immunosequencing and related them to cytomegalovirus serostatus. Every discovery cohort repertoire had been produced on one sequencing platform. The number of typed donors differed by locus: roughly 629-640 for A, B, C, DRB1 and DQB1; approximately 520 for DQA1; approximately 600 for DPA1; and 400 to 480 for DPB1. The study was designed to test whether signatures of past pathogen exposure could be identified by cataloging public T cell receptors. A later genetic analysis took genome-wide SNP genotypes for about 55% of the roughly 670 donors and used that subset as a discovery cohort. Of the roughly 400 genotyped donors, approximately 83% fell in the genetic ancestry cluster associated with self-reported Caucasian donors. Donor age, sex, ethnicity and CMV serostatus were compiled together with the repertoire data. Among 350 to 400 genotyped donors of the cohort, an average of about 240,000 unique TCR beta nucleotide sequences were sequenced per donor, about a sixth of them non-productive.

The study at large found these results: A later analysis found that most CMV-associated TCR beta chains appeared HLA-restricted, with HLA associations seemingly driven largely by CMV exposure. The cohort was sequenced for TCR beta chains only, and without alpha or paired-chain data the features that could be detected were limited. Because some donors lacked HLA typing at each locus, the association tests relied only on the typed subset. Because counts were too low, about 15 rarely observed V segments, including chromosome 9 orphons, were left out of the earlier analysis of some 640 of the donors. Three of the identified cytomegalovirus-associated TCR beta chains were confirmed in vitro to be specific for cytomegalovirus antigens. According to the authors, the approach could potentially be generalized to other disease states and immunological phenotypes. An association between a missense DCLRE1C variant and V-gene and J-gene trimming of TCR beta chains was found in a later genetic analysis and replicated in an independent cohort. Some IMGT-functional V segments, including TRBV6-2 and TRBV6-3, could not be told apart with the 87-base-pair reads, so those segments were excluded. An earlier analysis of approximately 530 of the donors showed that most TCR beta V segments appeared in productive rearrangements either about 87% or about 30% of the time, which broadly matched IMGT annotations. The sequencing pipeline was judged likely to have produced a cluster of highly shared sequence variants as a technical artifact. Correlated functional status among segregating V segments might be attributable to linkage disequilibrium, but an unknown experimental factor could not be ruled out. A further reported finding was that TCR beta sequences accurately predicted the HLA-A and HLA-B alleles for most subjects in the first cohort. A later analysis found that TCR association rates varied across HLA loci, with DRB1 alleles showing the most associated TCRs and HLA-C alleles the fewest. According to a later analysis, parvovirus B19, influenza, CMV and Epstein-Barr virus appeared linked to several top co-occurrence clusters. In a later genetic analysis, fewer N-insertions in productive TCRs were reported among donors in an Asian-associated ancestry cluster than the approximately 670-donor mean. The classifier was reported to diagnose cytomegalovirus status with high specificity and sensitivity in both the original and validation cohorts. Specific HLA alleles were associated with 15,000 to 20,000 TCR beta sequences at a false discovery rate of 0.05 in a later analysis. A later analysis found that HLA-associated TCR beta chains were more clonally expanded and had lower generation probabilities than equally common non-associated chains. While some public TCRs were present in many individuals, most TCR sequences turned up only very rarely across donors. The presence/absence analyses assumed that sequencing depth was roughly uniform across donors, and that assumption may not be true. When HLA alleles, especially DR and DQ, strongly co-occurred, TCR associations were difficult to assign to individual alleles. A total of some 180 TCR beta chains were listed by the study as associated with cytomegalovirus. For the cohort, immune exposure information was limited to CMV serostatus.

Library method: the immunoSEQ multiplex PCR assay. For the multiplex PCR, a mixture combining 60 forward primers for TCR Vbeta segments and 13 reverse primers for TCR Jbeta segments was used. Amplification of the CDR3 region of rearranged TCR beta genes was performed with a multiplex PCR assay on genomic DNA. On the Illumina HiSeq System, the amplified TCR beta libraries were sequenced as 87-base-pair reads. The source study handled its data this way. Across the 500 to 850 repertoires, a later analysis counted tens of millions of unique TCR beta chains, roughly 11 million of which were shared by at least two donors. To remove PCR and sequencing errors, raw reads were error-corrected and collapsed into unique sequences using a nearest-neighbor algorithm that merged closely related sequences. CDR3 sequences were aligned to IMGT reference sequences to assign V, D and J gene segments. For a sequence to be retained, at least a six-nucleotide match to both a V gene segment and a J gene segment was required. A rearrangement counted as productive if the CDR3 had no stop codons and remained in frame with V and J, and every other rearrangement counted as non-productive. Following IMGT convention, CDR3 was defined as the stretch from the second conserved V-encoded cysteine to the conserved J-encoded phenylalanine. The earlier analysis of fewer than 700 of the donors excluded sequences that lacked an unambiguous match to a single V gene segment. An earlier analysis of 587 of the donors classified V segments as functional when productive rearrangements were above 56.7% and as segregating when the standard deviation between donors was above 5%. A statistical classification framework was built to diagnose cytomegalovirus status from the catalog of TCR beta chain sequences. A later analysis assigned V and J genes by comparing TCR nucleotide sequences with IMGT/GENE-DB human TR gene sequences. A later analysis assigned CDR3 sequences and most-parsimonious VDJ recombination scenarios with the TCRdist pipeline. In a later analysis, every TCR beta chain was defined by the combination of its CDR3 amino acid sequence and its V-gene family, and reads without a unique V-gene family were dropped. A later analysis removed 550 to 650 highly shared, low-generation-probability nucleotide sequences to deal with suspected cross-contamination and a sequencing artifact. A later analysis calculated a clonal expansion index for each public chain from normalized within-repertoire ranks of inferred template counts. A later analysis computed generation probabilities with a VDJ recombination model fitted to out-of-frame rearrangements, and checked the results against IGoR. A later analysis scored TCR-TCR, TCR-HLA and TCR-CMV co-occurrence with hypergeometric tests, applying a repertoire-size bias correction to TCR pairs. To estimate false discovery rates, a later analysis permuted the HLA or CMV assignments 20 times. In a later analysis, co-occurring TCRs were grouped using DBSCAN, and TCRdist sequence similarity was added for clustering within HLA-allele-positive subsets. Repertoires with fewer than 30,000 or more than 120,000 public chains were left out of co-occurrence clustering, as were a few repertoires with anomalous nucleotide sharing. Here the immuneACCESS table is served through TCRdb, limited to in-frame sequences with V and J called. Missing clones are a known gap in these copies; in checked studies unresolved V genes cover under half, and the rest lacks a known reason. V, J and clone size derive from that table, while D and trimming were established from the DNA sequence. Counted in this sample were 120,000 or so clones; 75% to 90% of them appeared once. The ten largest account for 1% of the sample.

The cohort comprised fewer than 700 healthy bone marrow donors. At the time of sampling, all cohort members were nominally healthy, though unrecorded immune exposures were likely present. The donor was CMV seronegative and was included in the group of about 400 seronegative cohort members. Every donor gave a peripheral blood sample, and the peripheral blood mononuclear cells from that sample were used for TCR beta sequencing. Genomic DNA was extracted from the blood cell samples with the Qiagen DNeasy Blood Extraction Kit. On this clone itself: Its binding antigen is unknown. No base-level quality is on record; no much larger clone is a single base apart.

After removal of 3 bases from V and 5 bases from J, the junction retains 6 bases not matched to a gene. The germline V gene (reference sequence) sets CDR1 to LNHDA and CDR2 to SQIVND. There are 14 amino acids in the CDR3, from cysteine to phenylalanine inclusive. The retained sequence is limited to the CDR3, 42 bases, with the frame set at the first base. The receptor chain draws on TRBV19 and TRBJ2-5, and 7 junctional nucleotides match TRBD2. The TCR sequence derives from a man aged 40-55 years in good health and CMV-seronegative. Sequencing input: PBMCs. The encoded CDR3 is CASSIRGVQETQYF. In nucleotide form, the sequence is TGTGCCAGTAGTATTCGGGGGGTCCAGGAGACCCAGTACTTC.